Listed below are T cell receptor beta chains from one sample, sequenced in a study of blood T cell repertoires in COVID-19. Libraries were prepared by immunoSEQ multiplex PCR; TCRdb keeps only in-frame clonotypes and omits some of them. The table has about 60,000 clones, roughly three quarters seen once. Sequencing input: peripheral blood. Receptors were obtained from a man in his fifties or sixties with active or convalescent COVID-19. The CDR3 runs from the conserved cysteine through the conserved F or W. A D gene is named only where the DNA matches it firmly.

d_call	j_call	v_call	cdr3_nt	cdr3_aa
NA	TRBJ2-5	TRBV19	TGTGCCAGTAGTACCCCCGGGAAGGAAGAGACCCAGTACTTC	CASSTPGKEETQYF
NA	TRBJ1-2	TRBV5-8	TGTGCCAGCAGCCGAGACAGTTCCCCCGGCTATGGCTACACCTTC	CASSRDSSPGYGYTF
NA	TRBJ2-2	TRBV19	TGTGCCAGTAGTATAGATCTCGGGGGGGAGCTGTTTTTT	CASSIDLGGELFF
TRBD1	TRBJ1-2	TRBV27	TGTGCCAGCAGTTGGTCGGGACAGGGCTTATATGGCTACACCTTC	CASSWSGQGLYGYTF
TRBD2	TRBJ2-1	TRBV24-1	TGTGCCACCAGTGATTACGGGACTAGCGGGGAGGATGAGCAGTTCTTC	CATSDYGTSGEDEQFF
TRBD1	TRBJ2-7	TRBV28	TGTGCGACAGGGGTAAAGGGTGAGCAGTACTTC	CATGVKGEQYF
TRBD1	TRBJ1-1	TRBV5-1	TGCGCCAGCAGTTACGACAGGGGCGGCACTGAAGCTTTCTTT	CASSYDRGGTEAFF
NA	TRBJ1-5	TRBV4-2	TGTGCCAGCAGCCAAGATCCACGGGGCAATCAGCCCCAGCATTTT	CASSQDPRGNQPQHF
TRBD2	TRBJ2-7	TRBV11-2	TGTGCCAGCACTCCTCTAGCGGGTTCGCTGGAGCAGTACTTC	CASTPLAGSLEQYF
NA	TRBJ1-3	TRBV5-6	TGTGCCAGCAGCCCCGACAGGGGAAACACCATATATTTT	CASSPDRGNTIYF
NA	TRBJ1-1	TRBV11-2	TGTGCCAGCAGCAGGGGACTTACGAACACTGAAGCTTTCTTT	CASSRGLTNTEAFF